These 28 T cell receptor beta chains share one sample of origin, sequenced in a study of cytomegalovirus exposure and HLA in healthy donors (dated by TCRdb to 2015 to 2018). Receptor libraries were prepared by the immunoSEQ multiplex PCR assay. Here the immuneACCESS table is served through TCRdb, limited to in-frame sequences with V and J called. Missing clones are a known gap in these copies; in checked studies unresolved V genes cover under half, and the rest lacks a known reason. This sample comprises over 150,000 clones, roughly 89% of them detected only once. Around 4.4% of the sample is held by the ten biggest clonotypes. Sequencing used PBMCs. Source of these receptors: a man aged 18-30 years in good health and CMV-seropositive.

The chain employs TRBV5-1 and TRBJ2-3; 7 bases are shared with TRBD1. J was trimmed by 4 bases and V by 0 bases; bases with no gene match: 5. Germline V gives CDR1 SGHRS, CDR2 YFSETQ. This CDR3 spans 15 amino acids. The CDR3 loop reads CASSLGDRDSDTQYF. The CDR3 DNA reads as TGCGCCAGCAGCTTGGGGGACAGAGATTCAGATACGCAGTATTTT.

The chain uses TRBV28 and TRBJ2-2; D is uncertain. V lost 4 bases and J lost 2, with 8 bases in between. From germline, CDR1 is MDHEN and CDR2 SYDVKM. The CDR3 extends over 14 amino acids. The CDR3 DNA sequence: TGTGCCAGCAGTTGGAGCTATAACACCGGGGAGCTGTTTTTT. It specifies CASSWSYNTGELFF.

The J gene is TRBJ2-2, the V gene TRBV28, with 7 positions matching TRBD1. The V segment lost 4 bases and the J segment 5 bases; nucleotides outside the gene matches: 10. From germline, CDR1 is MDHEN and CDR2 SYDVKM. This CDR3 contains 16 residues. CDR3 loop: CASSSDGTAQTGELFF. The DNA of the CDR3 is TGTGCCAGCAGTTCCGACGGGACAGCTCAGACCGGGGAGCTGTTTTTT. Looking up the rest from reference TRBV28 and TRBJ2-2 gives the full variable domain: DVKVTQSSRYLVKRTGEKVFLECVQDMDHENMFWYRQDPGLGLRLIYFSYDVKMKEKGDIPEGYSVSREKKERFSLILESASTNQTSMYLCASSSDGTAQTGELFFGEGSRLTVL.

The rearrangement uses TRBV25-1 and TRBJ2-1; 12 bases match TRBD2. Germline V gives CDR1 MGHDK, CDR2 SYGVNS. J gave up 3 bases and V 3 bases, and 3 bases lay outside the gene matches. The CDR3 extends over 16 amino acids. CDR3 nucleotide sequence: TGTGCCAGCAGTGACCCGACTAGCGGGAGCTACAATGAGCAGTTCTTC. Encoded protein: CASSDPTSGSYNEQFF.

The table lists this clone with a few counts. The chain joins TRBV2 to TRBJ2-7; D is unclear. V lost 6 bases and J lost 0, with 6 bases in between. The CDR3 is 12 residues long. Germline V CDR1 and CDR2: SNHLY, FYNNEI. CDR3 protein: CASRDISYEQYF. The DNA of the CDR3 is TGTGCCAGCAGAGACATCTCCTACGAGCAGTACTTC. The variable domain in full, with the rest retrieved from reference TRBV2 and TRBJ2-7, is EPEVTQTPSHQVTQMGQEVILRCVPISNHLYFYWYRQILGQKVEFLVSFYNNEISEKSEIFDDQFSVERPDGSNFTLKIRSTKLEDSAMYFCASRDISYEQYFGPGTRLTVT.

This rearrangement joins TRBV28 to TRBJ1-2; D may be TRBD1 (6 bases). Germline-derived CDR1 and CDR2 are MDHEN and SYDVKM. The CDR3 extends over 14 amino acids. Between the trimmed V and J ends, which lost 5 bases and 6 bases, there was a span of 16 bases. CDR3 protein: CASSPQGLGDGYTF. CDR3 DNA: TGTGCCAGCAGTCCCCAGGGGTTGGGGGATGGCTACACCTTC.

The V gene is TRBV9, the J gene TRBJ1-2; a possible D gene is TRBD1 (6 bases). The germline CDR1 and CDR2 sequences are SGDLS and YYNGEE. Trimming left V 4 bases short and J 6 bases short, with 19 bases between. This CDR3 region has 15 residues. CDR3 sequence reads: CASSPWGGPTHGYTF. DNA for the CDR3: TGTGCCAGCAGCCCCTGGGGGGGGCCGACCCATGGCTACACCTTC.

The chain links TRBV10-2 to TRBJ2-7; no clear D. This CDR3 has 13 residues. Trimming stripped 4 bases from V and 1 base from J, with 8 bases between. CDR1 is WSHSY and CDR2 is SAAADI in the germline V gene. The DNA for the CDR3 is TGCGCCAGCAGTGTAGGCGGTTCCTACGAGCAGTACTTC. The encoded protein is CASSVGGSYEQYF.

This chain joins TRBV7-2 and TRBJ1-5; weak D call: TRBD1 (6 bases). The V and J ends lost 2 bases and 6 bases respectively, with 14 bases between them. The CDR3 covers 15 residues. From germline, CDR1 is SGHTA and CDR2 FQGNSA. CDR3 nucleotides: TGTGCCAGCAGCTTAATAGCAGGGGCTAGTCAGCCCCAGCATTTT. It yields the protein CASSLIAGASQPQHF. The complete variable domain, with remaining parts taken from reference TRBV7-2 and TRBJ1-5, reads GAGVSQSPSNKVTEKGKDVELRCDPISGHTALYWYRQSLGQGLEFLIYFQGNSAPDKSGLPSDRFSAERTGGSVSTLTIQRTQQEDSAVYLCASSLIAGASQPQHFGDGTRLSIL.

The chain links TRBV5-1 to TRBJ2-1, with 13 bases lining up with TRBD2. The V and J ends lost 0 bases and 3 bases, in that order; junction bases with no gene match: 6. This CDR3 is built from 18 residues. The germline gives CDR1 SGHRS, CDR2 YFSETQ. CDR3 loop: CASSLAWTSGRFYNEQFF. The CDR3 bases are TGCGCCAGCAGCTTGGCTTGGACTAGCGGGAGATTCTACAATGAGCAGTTCTTC. The full variable domain, its missing parts supplied by reference TRBV5-1 and TRBJ2-1, is KAGVTQTPRYLIKTRGQQVTLSCSPISGHRSVSWYQQTPGQGLQFLFEYFSETQRNKGNFPGRFSGRQFSNSRSEMNVSTLELGDSALYLCASSLAWTSGRFYNEQFFGPGTRLTVL.

This clone is a singleton in its sample. The chain recombines TRBV28 with TRBJ1-4; TRBD1 aligns across 7 bases. The CDR3 runs to 13 residues. The junction had 4 bases not matched to a gene; V was cut back by 4 bases and J by 8 bases. Germline V lookup: CDR1 MDHEN, CDR2 SYDVKM. The CDR3 region has the DNA TGTGCCAGCAGTTCAACAGGGGAGGAAAAACTGTTTTTT. This encodes CASSSTGEEKLFF.

This clone was seen more than once but under ten times. The chain couples TRBV2 to TRBJ1-2, with 7 bases that match TRBD1. The V and J ends lost 3 bases and 1 base, in that order; junction bases with no gene match: 2. Germline V lookup: CDR1 SNHLY, CDR2 FYNNEI. CDR3 length: 14 residues. The CDR3 here is CASSDQGVNYGYTF. The CDR3 coding sequence is TGTGCCAGCAGTGACCAGGGGGTTAACTATGGCTACACCTTC.

The chain employs TRBV27 and TRBJ2-5, with a possible D match to TRBD1 (5 bases). The CDR3 extends over 14 amino acids. Trimming took off 4 bases at V and 3 bases at J, with 12 bases between the two ends. CDR1 is MNHEY and CDR2 is SMNVEV in the germline V gene (reference sequence). The CDR3 reads CASSSSVGEETQYF. CDR3 DNA: TGTGCCAGCAGTTCCTCAGTAGGGGAAGAGACCCAGTACTTC.

The chain couples TRBV18 to TRBJ2-3; a possible D gene is TRBD2 (5 bases). Trimming removed 4 bases at V and 3 bases at J, with 8 bases between. The CDR3 is 13 residues long. CDR1 is KGHSH and CDR2 is LQKENI in the germline V gene. CDR3 in amino acids: CASSRGNTDTQYF. CDR3 sequence (DNA): TGTGCCAGCTCACGAGGGAATACAGATACGCAGTATTTT. Complete variable domain (other parts from reference TRBV18 and TRBJ2-3): NAGVMQNPRHLVRRRGQEARLRCSPMKGHSHVYWYRQLPEEGLKFMVYLQKENIIDESGMPKERFSAEFPKEGPSILRIQQVVRGDSAAYFCASSRGNTDTQYFGPGTRLTVL.

The chain combines TRBV28 with TRBJ2-4; D is uncertain. Germline V gene sequence: CDR1 MDHEN, CDR2 SYDVKM. V lost 1 base, J lost 2 bases, and 15 bases lay in between. This CDR3 has 17 amino acids. In nucleotides, the CDR3 is TGTGCCAGCAGTTTATTGGGCTGGTACAACTCCAAAAACATTCAGTACTTC. Amino acid sequence: CASSLLGWYNSKNIQYF.

This clone was seen a single time. The chain joins TRBV27 to TRBJ2-1, with D possibly TRBD2 on 6 matching bases. Germline CDR1 reads MNHEY; CDR2 reads SMNVEV (reference sequence). The V end was cut by 6 bases, the J end by 2 bases, with 11 bases between. The CDR3 extends over 14 amino acids. This CDR3 reads CASRMEGPYNEQFF. The CDR3 DNA reads TGTGCCAGCAGGATGGAGGGGCCCTACAATGAGCAGTTCTTC.

The rearrangement joins TRBV9 to TRBJ2-3, with TRBD1 identical over 8 bases. Germline CDR1 SGDLS, CDR2 YYNGEE. J lost 1 base, V lost 5 bases, and 0 bases had no gene match. CDR3 length: 13 residues. The CDR3 reads CASRGQGTDTQYF. The CDR3 coding sequence is TGTGCCAGCAGGGGACAGGGCACAGATACGCAGTATTTT.

The chain carries TRBV9 and TRBJ1-2; maybe TRBD1 (6 bases). Trimming took 0 bases from V and 0 from J, leaving 18 bases between them. Germline V gene lookup returns CDR1 SGDLS and CDR2 YYNGEE. The CDR3 length is 18 residues. DNA of the CDR3: TGTGCCAGCAGCGTAGGGAGGGGGGGGCACGGAGCTAACTATGGCTACACCTTC. It is translated as CASSVGRGGHGANYGYTF.

The chain uses TRBV29-1 and TRBJ2-7; D gene ambiguous. CDR1 is SQVTM and CDR2 is ANQGSEA in the germline V gene. The CDR3 runs to 12 residues. Trimming took off 1 base at V and 5 bases at J, with 9 bases between the two ends. The CDR3 DNA sequence: TGCAGCGTTGAAGGCAGGTTCCACGAGCAGTACTTC. Protein sequence: CSVEGRFHEQYF.

This chain connects TRBV7-9 to TRBJ1-1, with 7 bases fitting TRBD1. The V gene end was trimmed by 1 base and the J gene end by 5 bases; junction bases not matched to a gene: 7. Per the germline V gene, CDR1 is SEHNR and CDR2 is FQNEAQ (reference sequence). CDR3 length equals 15 residues. As DNA, the CDR3 is TGTGCCAGCAGCTTAGAGGGGGTACAGGGGACTGAAGCTTTCTTT. Its translation: CASSLEGVQGTEAFF.

The CDR3 protein is CASSLARGSGSVNEQFF. DNA for the CDR3: TGTGCCAGCAGCTTGGCCCGGGGGAGCGGGAGTGTGAATGAGCAGTTCTTC. The genes are TRBV5-8 and TRBJ2-1; 8 bases fit TRBD2. Germline V lookup: CDR1 SGHTS, CDR2 YDEGEE. The CDR3 totals 17 residues. V was clipped by 0 bases and J by 7 bases; unmatched bases: 12.

This chain links TRBV5-1 with TRBJ2-5; 10 nucleotides align to TRBD1. Losses at the gene ends were 3 bases for V and 3 bases for J; bases not matched to a gene: 5. There are 15 residues in the CDR3. Germline-derived CDR1 and CDR2 are SGHRS and YFSETQ. The CDR3 spells CASSSRTGGKETQYF. The CDR3 nucleotides are TGCGCCAGCAGCTCCCGGACAGGGGGAAAAGAGACCCAGTACTTC.

The V and J genes are TRBV5-6 and TRBJ2-5, with a weak D call TRBD1 (6 bases). V gave up 4 bases and J gave up 5 bases, with 15 bases separating them. CDR3 length: 14 residues. Germline V gene sequence: CDR1 SGHDT, CDR2 YYEEEE. This CDR3 reads CASSPDRRGETQYF. CDR3 bases: TGTGCCAGCAGCCCAGACAGGCGAGGGGAGACCCAGTACTTC. The entire variable domain, with the rest obtained from reference TRBV5-6 and TRBJ2-5, is as follows: DAGVTQSPTHLIKTRGQQVTLRCSPKSGHDTVSWYQQALGQGPQFIFQYYEEEERQRGNFPDRFSGHQFPNYSSELNVNALLLGDSALYLCASSPDRRGETQYFGPGTRLLVL.

CDR3: CASSEWGTSGYEQYF. CDR3 DNA: TGTGCCAGCAGTGAATGGGGGACTAGCGGCTACGAGCAGTACTTC. J is TRBJ2-7 and V is TRBV2; TRBD2 aligns across 11 bases. After removal of 2 bases from V and 3 bases from J, the junction contained 3 bases not matched to a gene. Germline CDR1 is SNHLY and CDR2 is FYNNEI. This CDR3 contains 15 residues.

V and J are TRBV27 and TRBJ1-1; D is unclear. CDR1 and CDR2 (germline): MNHEY, SMNVEV (reference sequence). V gave up 6 bases and J gave up 1 base, with 12 bases separating them. The CDR3 sequence is 14 residues long. CDR3 DNA: TGTGCCAGCAGAAAGGACGGGGAGAACACTGAAGCTTTCTTT. This gives the protein CASRKDGENTEAFF.

The chain is built from TRBV11-2 and TRBJ2-7, with 9 bases lining up with TRBD1. This CDR3 is built from 15 residues. Germline lookup yields CDR1 SGHAT and CDR2 FQNNGV. V lost 1 base, J lost 3 bases, and 4 bases stayed unmatched. The CDR3 coding sequence is TGTGCCAGCAGCTTAGTCGGGACAGGGTTCTACGAGCAGTACTTC. It yields the protein CASSLVGTGFYEQYF.

CDR3 in DNA: TGTGCCAGCAGTGACCCGGGGTCCTATGGCTACACCTTC. Amino acid sequence: CASSDPGSYGYTF. The J gene is TRBJ1-2, the V gene TRBV25-1; no definite D call. Germline V gene data show CDR1 as MGHDK and CDR2 as SYGVNS. The V and J ends lost 3 bases and 4 bases respectively, with 9 bases between them. There are 13 residues in the CDR3.

This clone has a single count. This chain joins TRBV6-1 and TRBJ2-6; no clear D. Germline assignment: CDR1 MNHNS and CDR2 SASEGT. Trimming stripped 1 base from V and 2 bases from J, with 12 bases between. The CDR3 runs 17 residues. CDR3 sequence reads: CASSEDTSVAGANVLTF. In nucleotides, the CDR3 is TGTGCCAGCAGTGAAGACACCTCAGTTGCTGGGGCCAACGTCCTGACTTTC.